This T cell receptor (beta chain) appears in the sequencing data of a study of CD8 T cells in ankylosing spondylitis. Study-level results: As for the disease-linked clones, they showed a CD8+ phenotype and occurred at relatively low frequencies in peripheral blood. Blood of patients with ankylosing spondylitis appeared to be characterized by a TCR beta motif of 8 or 9 highly homologous variants. Past studies reported some motif variants in reactive arthritis synovial fluid and blood.

From germline, CDR1 is SGHTA and CDR2 FQGNSA. Trimming stripped 1 base from V and 2 bases from J, with 7 bases between. This CDR3 has 14 amino acids. Points on this clonotype: The antigen is unknown. Given a much more abundant clone one base away, this may be a read error.

TCRdb analysed the 5' RACE reads with MiXCR anew, one entry per CDR3 protein. The sample has approximately 250,000 distinct CDR3 sequences, 8% to 10% seen once. The source of this sequence is a female donor with ankylosing spondylitis or in good health (not recorded which). The sample comprised blood, either unsorted or a sorted T cell fraction (not recorded which). V gene TRBV7-2 combines with J gene TRBJ2-3; D gene unclear. The CDR3 DNA follows: TGTGCCAGCAGCTTAGGGTTTGACACAGATACGCAGTATTTT. Encoded protein: CASSLGFDTDTQYF.